A single T cell receptor beta chain is shown here with its context. Germline assignment: CDR1 SGHVS and CDR2 FQNEAQ. V lost 1 base and J lost 7, with 11 bases in between. The CDR3 extends over 13 amino acids. This sample is part of a study of control samples from healthy donors and cancer patients. Assay used: immunoSEQ multiplex PCR; TCRdb lists only in-frame clones, some missing. The data show 230,000 or so clones, around 94% seen once. The receptor was derived from a man aged 50 to 60 in good health. The rearrangement uses TRBV7-8 and TRBJ2-7; D might be TRBD1 (6 bases). Sequenced material: blood. The CDR3 sequence: CASSLDREQEQYF. The DNA of the CDR3 is TGTGCCAGCAGCTTAGACAGGGAGCAAGAGCAGTACTTC. The complete variable domain, with remaining parts taken from reference TRBV7-8 and TRBJ2-7, reads GAGVSQSPRYKVAKRGQDVALRCDPISGHVSLFWYQQALGQGPEFLTYFQNEAQLDKSGLPSDRFFAERPEGSVSTLKIQRTQQEDSAVYLCASSLDREQEQYFGPGTRLTVT.